Below, 18 T cell receptor beta chains from the same sample are listed, as sequenced in a study of patients and donors after allogeneic stem cell transplantation. MiXCR was run by TCRdb on the RT-PCR reads, yielding one entry per CDR3 protein. The sample comprises 98,000 or so distinct CDR3 sequences, 35% to 45% of which are singletons, and 27% rests with the top ten. Sequenced sample: blood, either unsorted or a sorted T cell fraction (not recorded which). These receptors all come from a human donor who was either an allogeneic HSCT recipient or a stem cell or donor lymphocyte infusion donor (not recorded which). It is not recorded whose cells these are; they may come from a transplant donor.

This clonotype was counted many times. DNA for the CDR3: TGCAGTGCTAGAGATAGAGCGGACACTGAAGCTTTCTTT. Amino acids: CSARDRADTEAFF. This chain uses TRBV20-1 with TRBJ1-1, with unresolved D. Trimming shortened V by 0 bases and J by 3 bases, and 8 bases separated the two germline ends. This CDR3 has 13 residues. In germline, CDR1 is DFQATT, CDR2 SNEGSKA (reference sequence).

This rearrangement joins TRBV6-5 to TRBJ2-6; D not certain. The CDR3 extends over 17 amino acids. Germline loops: CDR1 MNHEY, CDR2 SVGAGI. V was trimmed by 7 bases and J by 0 bases, leaving 16 bases between them. For the CDR3, the DNA is TGTGCCAGCACCCCGAGAAGTGCCCGCTCTGGGGCCAACGTCCTGACTTTC. Its translation: CASTPRSARSGANVLTF.

This clonotype appeared a few times. The chain has TRBV20-1 and TRBJ2-1; TRBD2 matches at 7 bases. J gave up 6 bases and V 6 bases, and 5 bases lay outside the gene matches. This CDR3 contains 12 residues. The germline CDR1 and CDR2 sequences are DFQATT and SNEGSKA (reference sequence). In DNA form, the CDR3 reads TGCAGTGCCCGGGACTACATCAATGAGCAGTTCTTC. Amino acid sequence: CSARDYINEQFF.

The V and J genes are TRBV20-1 and TRBJ1-1; TRBD1 matches at 12 bases. The V gene's germline CDR1 is DFQATT and CDR2 SNEGSKA (reference sequence). The CDR3 loop spans 15 amino acids. The V segment lost 5 bases and the J segment 4 bases; nucleotides outside the gene matches: 8. CDR3 coding DNA: TGCAGTGCTCAGCCCGGGACAGGGGGCATCACTGAAGCTTTCTTT. Translated: CSAQPGTGGITEAFF.

This clonotype has only one observation. The J gene is TRBJ2-4, the V gene TRBV9, with D perhaps given as TRBD1 or TRBD2 (5 bases each). The V end lost 0 bases, the J end lost 5 bases, and 9 bases lay between the germline ends. Per germline, CDR1 SGDLS and CDR2 YYNGEE. CDR3 size: 14 residues. CDR3 sequence (DNA): TGTGCCAGCAGCGTAGACGGGGCTGAAAACATTCAGTACTTC. Translated: CASSVDGAENIQYF.

This clonotype was recorded many times. V and J are TRBV12-3 or TRBV12-4 and TRBJ2-1; TRBD2 matches at 9 bases. The CDR3 is 17 residues long. V lost 7 bases, J lost 0 bases, and 10 bases stayed unmatched. In DNA, the CDR3 is TGTGCCAGCAAGAGAGCGGGAGGAACCAGCTCCTACAATGAGCAGTTCTTC. Translated, it gives CASKRAGGTSSYNEQFF.

The chain couples TRBV5-1 to TRBJ2-1; 14 positions agree with TRBD2. The CDR3 runs 16 residues. Germline assignment: CDR1 SGHRS and CDR2 YFSETQ. V lost 2 bases to trimming and J lost 8 bases; unmatched junction nucleotides: 6. CDR3 amino acids: CASSLPGLAGADEQFF. The CDR3 nucleotides are TGCGCCAGCAGCTTACCGGGACTAGCGGGGGCCGATGAGCAGTTCTTC.

This chain uses TRBV20-1 with TRBJ1-5; D call uncertain. CDR1 and CDR2 (germline): DFQATT, SNEGSKA (reference sequence). Between the trimmed V and J ends, which lost 3 bases and 0 bases, there was a span of 9 bases. The CDR3 has 14 residues. CDR3 loop: CSASEPNSNQPQHF. The CDR3 DNA follows: TGCAGTGCTAGTGAACCTAATAGCAATCAGCCCCAGCATTTT.

This clonotype has only a few counts. The chain carries TRBV5-6 and TRBJ2-5, with D possibly matching TRBD2 (5 bases). V was trimmed by 4 bases and J by 0 bases, leaving 10 bases between them. CDR3 length: 14 amino acids. Germline V CDR1 and CDR2: SGHDT, YYEEEE. The CDR3 region has the DNA TGTGCCAGCAGCCCGGCCGGGAACCAAGAGACCCAGTACTTC. Translating gives CASSPAGNQETQYF.

J is TRBJ1-2 and V is TRBV6-2 or TRBV6-3; tentative D call: TRBD1 (6 bases). CDR1 is MNHEY and CDR2 is SVGEGT in the germline V gene. The ends were cut back, 0 bases at V and 5 bases at J, with 16 bases in the middle. CDR3 length: 16 residues. The chain's CDR3 is CASSYSSKTGRYGYTF. CDR3 nucleotide sequence: TGTGCCAGCAGTTACTCTTCCAAGACAGGAAGATATGGCTACACCTTC.

The rearrangement joins TRBV9 to TRBJ1-4; perhaps TRBD1 as D (6 bases). CDR3 size: 15 residues. With 4 bases removed from V and 5 bases from J, the gap between germline ends came to 15 bases. In germline, CDR1 is SGDLS, CDR2 YYNGEE. CDR3 amino acids: CASSPLGGRNEKLFF. CDR3 nucleotides: TGTGCCAGCAGCCCCCTAGGGGGGAGGAATGAAAAACTGTTTTTT.

This clonotype was counted only a few times. This chain connects TRBV24-1 to TRBJ1-2, with D perhaps TRBD1 (6 bases). This CDR3 comprises 13 residues. Trimming shortened V by 5 bases and J by 4 bases, and 10 bases separated the two germline ends. Germline values: CDR1 KGHDR, CDR2 SFDVKD. CDR3 bases: TGTGCCACCAGTGCTGGACAGTTCTATGGCTACACCTTC. Its protein product is CATSAGQFYGYTF.

V is TRBV29-1 and J is TRBJ2-3; 11 nucleotides match TRBD2. CDR3 size: 14 residues. The junction had 1 base not matched to a gene; V was cut back by 5 bases and J by 0 bases. Germline V gene lookup returns CDR1 SQVTM and CDR2 ANQGSEA. The CDR3 DNA sequence: TGCAGCGTTCGGACTAGCGGGAGCACAGATACGCAGTATTTT. It specifies CSVRTSGSTDTQYF.

The rearrangement uses TRBV7-6 and TRBJ2-1, with D unclear. This CDR3 region has 12 residues. The V and J ends lost 5 bases and 8 bases respectively, with 10 bases between them. The germline V gene encodes CDR1 SGHVS and CDR2 FNYEAQ. For the CDR3, the DNA is TGTGCCAGCAGCGGGGATGGCGATGAGCAGTTCTTC. Protein product: CASSGDGDEQFF.

The chain uses TRBV7-2 and TRBJ2-2, with unresolved D. V was pared by 0 bases and J by 1 base, with 6 bases between. The CDR3 has 15 residues. The V gene's germline CDR1 is SGHTA and CDR2 FQGNSA. The CDR3 DNA reads as TGTGCCAGCAGCTTAGCCAGGAGGAACACCGGGGAGCTGTTTTTT. It is translated as CASSLARRNTGELFF.

V usage is TRBV18 and J usage is TRBJ2-7; TRBD2 aligns across 7 bases. CDR1 is KGHSH, CDR2 LQKENI, per germline. J lost 2 bases, V lost 1 base, and 8 bases had no gene match. The CDR3 is 16 residues long. The CDR3 nucleotides read TGTGCCAGCTCACCACAGGGAGGGCCACACACCTACGAGCAGTACTTC. Protein sequence: CASSPQGGPHTYEQYF.

The chain joins TRBV4-2 to TRBJ2-2, with unresolved D. Germline V gene lookup returns CDR1 LGHNA and CDR2 YNFKEQ. The CDR3 sequence is 14 residues long. The germline V and J ends were trimmed by 0 bases and 4 bases, with 6 bases remaining between them. The CDR3 coding sequence is TGTGCCAGCAGCCAAGATCCGGGCACCGGGGAGCTGTTTTTT. This gives the protein CASSQDPGTGELFF.

There are a few counts of this clonotype. The genes are TRBV29-1 and TRBJ2-7, with 8 bases lining up with TRBD1. Losses at the gene ends were 7 bases for V and 3 bases for J; bases not matched to a gene: 11. Germline V lookup: CDR1 SQVTM, CDR2 ANQGSEA. The CDR3 contains 14 residues. The CDR3 is CSAVPTGVFYEQYF. The CDR3 bases are TGCAGCGCCGTACCGACAGGGGTCTTCTACGAGCAGTACTTC.